This TCR beta chain was sequenced in a study of Tregs in tolerant kidney transplant recipients. Study context: Mixed chimerism was transient after nonmyeloablative marrow transplants from related graft donors.

Study-level results: Some patients' samples used different primers over time, so nucleotide sequences weren't comparable. Few patients were studied, so findings need validation in larger groups. Biological reproducibility was not directly addressed, but technical replication error appeared minimal.

This clone was observed a handful of times. Its specificity is unknown. Recipient PBMCs carried a CFSE label and met irradiated graft donor PBMCs for about six days before FACS sorting. Some clones are missing from TCRdb's copy, which holds only in-frame ones; the method was immunoSEQ multiplex PCR. The sample lists over 15,000 clones, about 53% occurring once. V lost 1 base and J lost 1; bases outside the gene matches: 6. CDR1 and CDR2 from the germline V gene are LNHDA and SQIVND (reference sequence). This CDR3 comprises 17 residues. This material consisted of CD4+ T cells from blood cultured with allogeneic cells, taken before the transplant. This TCR derives from a human patient who received a combined kidney and bone marrow transplant. The rearrangement joins TRBV19 to TRBJ1-4; the match to TRBD1 covers 7 bases. The CDR3 is CASSIGKGALTNEKLFF. The CDR3 DNA follows: TGTGCCAGTAGTATAGGGAAGGGGGCCTTAACTAATGAAAAACTGTTTTTT. The whole variable domain, remainder taken from reference TRBV19 and TRBJ1-4, is DGGITQSPKYLFRKEGQNVTLSCEQNLNHDAMYWYRQDPGQGLRLIYYSQIVNDFQKGDIAEGYSVSREKKESFPLTVTSAQKNPTAFYLCASSIGKGALTNEKLFFGSGTQLSVL.